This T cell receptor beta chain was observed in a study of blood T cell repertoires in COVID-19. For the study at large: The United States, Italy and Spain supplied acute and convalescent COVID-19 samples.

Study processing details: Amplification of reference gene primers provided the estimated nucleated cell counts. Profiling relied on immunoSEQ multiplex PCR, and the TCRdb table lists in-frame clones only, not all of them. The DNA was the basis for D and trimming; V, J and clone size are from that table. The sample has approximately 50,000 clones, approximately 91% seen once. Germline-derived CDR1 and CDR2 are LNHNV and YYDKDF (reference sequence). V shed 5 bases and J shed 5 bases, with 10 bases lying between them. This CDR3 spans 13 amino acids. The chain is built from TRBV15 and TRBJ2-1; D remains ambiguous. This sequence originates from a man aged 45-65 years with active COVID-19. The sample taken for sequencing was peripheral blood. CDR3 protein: CATSLPPDNEQFF. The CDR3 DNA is TGTGCCACCAGCCTACCCCCCGACAATGAGCAGTTCTTC. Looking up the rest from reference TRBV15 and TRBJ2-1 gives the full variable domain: DAMVIQNPRYQVTQFGKPVTLSCSQTLNHNVMYWYQQKSSQAPKLLFHYYDKDFNNEADTPDNFQSRRPNTSFCFLDIRSPGLGDTAMYLCATSLPPDNEQFFGPGTRLTVL.